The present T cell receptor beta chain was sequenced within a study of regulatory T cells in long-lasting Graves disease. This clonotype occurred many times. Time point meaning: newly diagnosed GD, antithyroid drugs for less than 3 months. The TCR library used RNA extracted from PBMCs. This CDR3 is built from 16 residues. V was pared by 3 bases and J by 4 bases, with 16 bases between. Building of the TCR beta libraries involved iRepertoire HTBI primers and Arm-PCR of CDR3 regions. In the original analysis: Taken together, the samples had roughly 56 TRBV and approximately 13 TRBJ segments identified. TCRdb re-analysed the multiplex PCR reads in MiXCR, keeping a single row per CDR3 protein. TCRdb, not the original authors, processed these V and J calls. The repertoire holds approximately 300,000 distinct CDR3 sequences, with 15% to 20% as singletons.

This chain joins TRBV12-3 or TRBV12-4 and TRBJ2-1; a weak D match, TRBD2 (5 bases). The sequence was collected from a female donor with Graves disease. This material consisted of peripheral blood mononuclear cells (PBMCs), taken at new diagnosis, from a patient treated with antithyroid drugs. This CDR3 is CASSFFGSGTYNEQFF. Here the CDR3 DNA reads TGTGCCAGCAGTTTTTTTGGCAGCGGAACGTACAATGAGCAGTTCTTC.